A single sample gave rise to the 24 T cell receptor beta chains below, sequenced in a study of human T cells and chemical hapten exposure. In TCRdb, the RACE reads were re-called with MiXCR into one record per CDR3 protein. The sample shows fewer than 350,000 distinct CDR3 sequences, around 7.7% of them seen only once. Time point meaning: pre-sensitization, week 0. Treatment of the sample: therapeutic diphenylcyclopropenone sensitization with weekly scalp DPC. Material: whole blood, obtained in connection with sensitization to the hapten diphenylcyclopropenone (DPC). The source of these receptors is a man aged 18 to 29 with alopecia areata. Some clones in this sample may be carry-over from other donors' samples.

In this sample, this clonotype turned up many times. The chain is built from TRBV3-1 and TRBJ2-1, with D unclear. Germline V gives CDR1 LGHDT, CDR2 YNNKEL (reference sequence). Trimming took 0 bases from V and 4 from J, leaving 1 base between them. This CDR3 is 12 amino acids long. The CDR3 is CASSQEYNEQFF. Written as DNA, the CDR3 is TGTGCCAGCAGCCAAGAGTACAATGAGCAGTTCTTC.

In its sample, this clonotype was seen a few times. The chain uses TRBV28 and TRBJ1-4, with D uncertain. V was trimmed by 5 bases and J by 5 bases, leaving 6 bases between them. Germline CDR1 MDHEN, CDR2 SYDVKM. CDR3 length: 12 amino acids. Written as DNA, the CDR3 is TGTGCCAGCAGTAAGGGAAATGAAAAACTGTTTTTT. It codes for CASSKGNEKLFF.

This rearrangement joins TRBV2 to TRBJ2-7, with D uncertain. The V gene's germline CDR1 is SNHLY and CDR2 FYNNEI. V was pared by 1 base and J by 5 bases, with 15 bases between. This CDR3 has 15 amino acids. CDR3 protein: CASSEEGPIPDEQYV. CDR3 sequence (DNA): TGTGCCAGCAGTGAAGAAGGTCCCATCCCTGACGAGCAGTACGTC.

This clonotype was detected only a few times. The chain is built from TRBV11-2 and TRBJ1-1, with TRBD1 matching over 7 bases. The CDR3 contains 14 residues. Germline V gene sequence: CDR1 SGHAT, CDR2 FQNNGV. V shed 5 bases, J shed 6 bases, and the junction held 9 bases outside the gene matches. The CDR3 region is CASSKDRVRPEAFF. As DNA, the CDR3 is TGTGCCAGCAGCAAAGACAGGGTACGCCCTGAAGCTTTCTTT. Together with reference TRBV11-2 and TRBJ1-1, the CDR3 gives the full variable domain: EAGVAQSPRYKIIEKRQSVAFWCNPISGHATLYWYQQILGQGPKLLIQFQNNGVVDDSQLPKDRFSAERLKGVDSTLKIQPAKLEDSAVYLCASSKDRVRPEAFFGQGTRLTVV.

This clonotype has just a few counts. The rearrangement links TRBV5-5 to TRBJ2-1; 7 bases fit TRBD1. After removal of 4 bases from V and 4 bases from J, the junction contained 11 bases not matched to a gene. Germline V gene sequence: CDR1 SGHKS, CDR2 YYEKEE (reference sequence). The CDR3 covers 16 residues. Written as DNA, the CDR3 is TGTGCCAGCAGCGCCGGACAGGCCGTCGTTTACAATGAGCAGTTCTTC. Its translation: CASSAGQAVVYNEQFF. The variable domain in full, completed from reference TRBV5-5 and TRBJ2-1, reads DAGVTQSPTHLIKTRGQQVTLRCSPISGHKSVSWYQQVLGQGPQFIFQYYEKEERGRGNFPDRFSARQFPNYSSELNVNALLLGDSALYLCASSAGQAVVYNEQFFGPGTRLTVL.

The rearrangement links TRBV15 to TRBJ2-7; D is possibly TRBD1 (5 bases). CDR1 LNHNV and CDR2 YYDKDF come from the germline V gene (reference sequence). The germline V and J ends were trimmed by 0 bases and 5 bases, with 17 bases remaining between them. The CDR3 has 16 amino acids. The CDR3 protein is CATSRDPRQPLHEQYF. In DNA, the CDR3 is TGTGCCACCAGCAGAGATCCGCGACAGCCCCTCCACGAGCAGTACTTC.

This clonotype was seen a handful of times. This chain links TRBV15 with TRBJ2-3, with D hard to call. The CDR3 is 13 amino acids. Germline CDR1 and CDR2: LNHNV and YYDKDF (reference sequence). Trimming cost V 1 base and J 6 bases, with 8 bases left between them. The CDR3 spells CATSRVLTDTQYF. CDR3 nucleotides: TGTGCCACCAGCAGAGTATTAACGGATACGCAGTATTTT.

This clonotype was picked up a small number of times. This chain links TRBV5-6 with TRBJ1-1; 7 bases line up with TRBD1. The CDR3 contains 15 residues. Germline CDR1 SGHDT, CDR2 YYEEEE. V shed 0 bases and J 11 bases; nucleotides not matched to a gene: 13. DNA for the CDR3: TGTGCCAGCAGCTTGGGGGACAGTACGGGTTTAAGGGCTTTCTTT. Amino acid sequence: CASSLGDSTGLRAFF.

The chain couples TRBV12-3 or TRBV12-4 to TRBJ2-5; 10 positions match TRBD1. The CDR3 extends over 14 amino acids. J was trimmed by 2 bases and V by 4 bases; bases with no gene match: 1. The CDR3 DNA reads as TGTGCCAGCAGTTGGACAGGGGGGCAAGAGACCCAGTACTTC. Its protein product is CASSWTGGQETQYF.

This clonotype was seen repeatedly, ten times or more. The gene calls are TRBV7-6 and TRBJ2-1; weak D call: TRBD1 (5 bases). Trimming took off 5 bases at V and 2 bases at J, with 13 bases between the two ends. Per germline, CDR1 SGHVS and CDR2 FNYEAQ. This CDR3 is 15 amino acids long. The CDR3: CASSPRAGPYNEQFF. The CDR3 DNA sequence: TGTGCCAGCAGCCCCAGGGCAGGGCCCTACAATGAGCAGTTCTTC.

This clonotype was detected only a few times. This chain joins TRBV5-5 and TRBJ2-3; D not resolved. Trimming left V 2 bases short and J 0 bases short, with 7 bases between. Germline V gene lookup returns CDR1 SGHKS and CDR2 YYEKEE (reference sequence). The CDR3 is made up of 14 amino acids. The DNA for the CDR3 is TGTGCCAGCAGCTTTTGGGCTAGCACAGATACGCAGTATTTT. Translated: CASSFWASTDTQYF. The full variable domain, its missing parts supplied by reference TRBV5-5 and TRBJ2-3, is DAGVTQSPTHLIKTRGQQVTLRCSPISGHKSVSWYQQVLGQGPQFIFQYYEKEERGRGNFPDRFSARQFPNYSSELNVNALLLGDSALYLCASSFWASTDTQYFGPGTRLTVL.

Many counts were recorded for this clonotype. The chain employs TRBV29-1 and TRBJ1-4, with TRBD1 identical over 10 bases. CDR3 length: 21 amino acids. J was trimmed by 3 bases and V by 0 bases; bases with no gene match: 19. CDR1 and CDR2 from the germline V gene are SQVTM and ANQGSEA. As DNA, the CDR3 is TGCAGCGTTGAAGATACGGAATTTGGACAGGGGGATATAGACGCTAATGAAAAACTGTTTTTT. Translated, it gives CSVEDTEFGQGDIDANEKLFF.

This clonotype turned up a few times. V gene TRBV9 combines with J gene TRBJ2-2; 8 nucleotides match TRBD2. The length of the CDR3 is 16 residues. V lost 4 bases, J lost 1 base, and 6 bases stayed unmatched. Germline values: CDR1 SGDLS, CDR2 YYNGEE. CDR3 DNA sequence: TGTGCCAGCAGCACCCTAGCGGGCGAGAACACCGGGGAGCTGTTTTTT. Its protein is CASSTLAGENTGELFF. The full variable domain, completed using reference TRBV9 and TRBJ2-2, is DSGVTQTPKHLITATGQRVTLRCSPRSGDLSVYWYQQSLDQGLQFLIQYYNGEERAKGNILERFSAQQFPDLHSELNLSSLELGDSALYFCASSTLAGENTGELFFGEGSRLTVL.

The chain joins TRBV20-1 to TRBJ1-5; 8 bases agree with TRBD1. Germline CDR1 DFQATT, CDR2 SNEGSKA (reference sequence). V shed 4 bases and J 6 bases; nucleotides not matched to a gene: 2. The CDR3 sequence is 12 residues long. The CDR3 reads CSAIQGGQPQHF. The CDR3 nucleotides are TGCAGTGCTATACAGGGGGGTCAGCCCCAGCATTTT.

This clonotype appeared many times. The chain employs TRBV5-1 and TRBJ1-2; TRBD1 is a possible D gene (5 bases). The germline V gene encodes CDR1 SGHRS and CDR2 YFSETQ. V lost 3 bases to trimming and J lost 6 bases, with 15 bases between them. The CDR3 consists of 14 residues. In nucleotides, the CDR3 is TGCGCCAGCAGCTCGGTCCCCAGGGATCATGGCTACACCTTC. It is translated as CASSSVPRDHGYTF.

This clonotype showed up just a few times. The V gene is TRBV6-6, the J gene TRBJ1-1, with a tentative D call TRBD1 (5 bases). Germline V lookup: CDR1 MNHNY, CDR2 SVGAGI (reference sequence). The CDR3 consists of 15 residues. Deletions cut 6 bases from V and 1 base from J, with 15 bases between. CDR3 in DNA: TGTGCCAGCAGAGGGGACGGCGTCAGGAACACTGAAGCTTTCTTT. Translating it yields CASRGDGVRNTEAFF.

At least ten counts were recorded for this clonotype. The chain joins TRBV29-1 to TRBJ2-2; D gene uncertain. The CDR3 is 13 residues long. Between the trimmed V and J ends, which lost 3 bases and 2 bases, there was a span of 7 bases. CDR1 SQVTM and CDR2 ANQGSEA come from the germline V gene. CDR3 nucleotides: TGCAGCGTTGACAGCCAAAACACCGGGGAGCTGTTTTTT. It is translated as CSVDSQNTGELFF.

The chain is built from TRBV19 and TRBJ1-5; D perhaps matches TRBD1 (5 bases). Germline CDR1 is LNHDA and CDR2 is SQIVND (reference sequence). The V end was cut by 5 bases, the J end by 2 bases, with 16 bases between. The CDR3 spans 16 residues. The CDR3 sequence: CASSALARVGNQPQHF. Here the CDR3 DNA reads TGTGCCAGTAGTGCCCTGGCCAGGGTAGGCAATCAGCCCCAGCATTTT.

This clonotype was counted a few times. V usage is TRBV6-5 and J usage is TRBJ1-2; D is unclear. V was cut by 0 bases and J by 1 base, with 6 bases left in between. This CDR3 spans 14 amino acids. CDR1 and CDR2 (germline): MNHEY, SVGAGI. This chain's CDR3 is CASSYSAVNYGYTF. In DNA, the CDR3 is TGTGCCAGCAGTTACTCGGCCGTTAACTATGGCTACACCTTC.

This clonotype appeared a few times. The chain has TRBV29-1 and TRBJ1-1, with D maybe TRBD1 (6 bases). The CDR3 totals 15 residues. Germline V gene sequence: CDR1 SQVTM, CDR2 ANQGSEA. V was pared by 3 bases and J by 1 base, with 15 bases between. The CDR3 DNA follows: TGCAGCGTTGATGCACAGGGCAGGTGGAACACTGAAGCTTTCTTT. Protein sequence: CSVDAQGRWNTEAFF.

The genes are TRBV6-2 or TRBV6-3 and TRBJ1-1; D gene uncertain. Germline V gene sequence: CDR1 MNHEY, CDR2 SVGEGT. CDR3 size: 10 residues. V was trimmed by 8 bases and J by 10 bases, leaving 11 bases between them. For the CDR3, the DNA is TGTGCCAGCGGCCCCCCAGGAGCTTTCTTT. Its translation is CASGPPGAFF.

This clonotype was counted ten times or more. The chain's CDR3 is CSARPQGSYNSPLHF. CDR3 in DNA: TGCAGTGCTAGACCCCAGGGCTCCTATAATTCACCCCTCCACTTT. This chain connects TRBV20-1 to TRBJ1-6, with D possibly TRBD1 on 5 matching bases. CDR3 length: 15 residues. Trimming took 2 bases from V and 0 from J, leaving 8 bases between them. Germline CDR1 DFQATT, CDR2 SNEGSKA (reference sequence).

This clonotype was observed many times. The chain couples TRBV20-1 to TRBJ1-2, with TRBD1 matching over 9 bases. The CDR3 has 12 amino acids. The germline V gene encodes CDR1 DFQATT and CDR2 SNEGSKA (reference sequence). J gave up 5 bases and V 5 bases, and 3 bases lay outside the gene matches. In nucleotides, the CDR3 is TGCAGTGCTCGGACAGGGGAATATGGCTACACCTTC. Protein product: CSARTGEYGYTF.

The chain couples TRBV28 to TRBJ2-7; possibly TRBD2 for D (5 bases). Germline V gives CDR1 MDHEN, CDR2 SYDVKM. The CDR3 runs 15 residues. The V end was cut by 3 bases, the J end by 2 bases, with 14 bases between. The CDR3 DNA sequence: TGTGCCAGCAGTTTGGGAGTAGTAATAGCCTACGAGCAGTACTTC. This encodes CASSLGVVIAYEQYF.